Below are 11 T cell receptor beta chains sequenced from a single sample in a study of memory CD4+ T cells and cytomegalovirus serostatus. Clones were read by immunoSEQ multiplex PCR, and TCRdb kept only the in-frame ones, dropping some. The sample shows about 44,000 clones, around three quarters of them seen only once. Single viable CD3+CD4+CD8-CD45RO+ cells were sorted as the memory CD4+ T cells. The specimen was memory CD4+ T cells from blood. Receptors originate from an adult in good health and CMV-seronegative.

This clone was detected once. The genes are TRBV7-2 and TRBJ2-1; 9 bases agree with TRBD2. V dropped 3 bases and J dropped 4; count of bases not matched to a gene: 4. Germline-derived CDR1 and CDR2 are SGHTA and FQGNSA. CDR3 size: 15 residues. The CDR3 region is CASSFSGSQYNEQFF. The CDR3 DNA reads TGTGCCAGCAGCTTTAGCGGGAGTCAGTACAATGAGCAGTTCTTC.

This sequence joins TRBV19 and TRBJ2-7; no clear D. V was shortened by 5 bases and J by 3 bases, with 8 bases between the two germline ends. The CDR3 has 12 amino acids. CDR1 and CDR2 from the germline V gene are LNHDA and SQIVND (reference sequence). The CDR3, as DNA: TGTGCCAGTAGTGCAGGACGCTACGAGCAGTACTTC. It is translated as CASSAGRYEQYF.

The chain links TRBV5-8 to TRBJ2-1, with D possibly matching TRBD2 (6 bases). This CDR3 has 17 amino acids. The V end lost 0 bases, the J end lost 0 bases, and 13 bases lay between the germline ends. CDR1 and CDR2 (germline): SGHTS, YDEGEE. The CDR3 loop is CASSLDSGQGSYNEQFF. In nucleotides, the CDR3 is TGTGCCAGCAGCTTGGATAGCGGCCAAGGCTCCTACAATGAGCAGTTCTTC.

V is TRBV5-6 and J is TRBJ2-1; maybe TRBD1 (6 bases). The CDR3 runs 16 residues. Trimming stripped 4 bases from V and 2 bases from J, with 16 bases between. Germline CDR1 reads SGHDT; CDR2 reads YYEEEE. Written as DNA, the CDR3 is TGTGCCAGCAGCCGGAACAGGGAGACGGCCTACAATGAGCAGTTCTTC. Residues: CASSRNRETAYNEQFF.

This chain connects TRBV11-3 to TRBJ2-1; 10 nucleotides agree with TRBD2. Unmatched junction bases numbered 11, after V lost 7 bases and J lost 8 bases. The CDR3 sequence is 15 residues long. Germline V gives CDR1 SGHNT, CDR2 YENEEA. CDR3 DNA: TGTGCCAGCAATTTAAAGAGCGGGAGGGCCTATGAGCAGTTCTTC. As protein: CASNLKSGRAYEQFF.

The genes are TRBV18 and TRBJ2-1; TRBD1 matches 10 bases. Trimming took 1 base from V and 4 from J; bases not matched to a gene: 7. Germline-derived CDR1 and CDR2 are KGHSH and LQKENI. The CDR3 consists of 17 residues. Here the CDR3 reads CASSPLLDRGPYNEQFF. In DNA, the CDR3 is TGTGCCAGCTCACCACTCCTTGACAGGGGGCCTTACAATGAGCAGTTCTTC.

This rearrangement joins TRBV6-1 to TRBJ1-3; D unclear. V gave up 8 bases and J gave up 0 bases, with 11 bases separating them. CDR1 and CDR2 (germline): MNHNS, SASEGT. The CDR3 contains 14 residues. This CDR3 is CASGGPSSGNTIYF. CDR3 DNA sequence: TGTGCCAGCGGCGGACCGAGCTCTGGAAACACCATATATTTT.

The chain has TRBV7-8 and TRBJ2-7, with 13 bases lining up with TRBD2. From germline, CDR1 is SGHVS and CDR2 FQNEAQ. After removal of 1 base from V and 8 bases from J, the junction contained 11 bases not matched to a gene. The CDR3 consists of 17 residues. The CDR3 nucleotides are TGTGCCAGCAGCTTAGTACCCGCGGGACTAGCGGGATTACAGCAGTACTTC. It yields the protein CASSLVPAGLAGLQQYF.

The rearrangement joins TRBV16 to TRBJ1-1; D is undetermined. Deletions cut 0 bases from V and 1 base from J, with 9 bases between. The germline V gene has CDR1 KGHSY and CDR2 FQNENV. This CDR3 comprises 15 residues. Here the CDR3 DNA reads TGTGCCAGCAGCCAATCTCGGGGAAAGAACACTGAAGCTTTCTTT. This codes for CASSQSRGKNTEAFF.

The V and J genes are TRBV19 and TRBJ2-3; 9 nucleotides match TRBD2. V gave up 3 bases and J gave up 9 bases; unmatched junction bases: 10. The V gene's germline CDR1 is LNHDA and CDR2 SQIVND (reference sequence). This CDR3 has 15 amino acids. CDR3 region: CASSMTSGTSVTQYF. In DNA, the CDR3 is TGTGCCAGTAGTATGACTAGCGGTACTAGCGTAACGCAGTATTTT.

This clone was seen a single time. The rearrangement uses TRBV10-3 and TRBJ1-6; the match to TRBD1 covers 7 bases. CDR1 and CDR2 from the germline V gene are ENHRY and SYGVKD. The CDR3 is made up of 14 amino acids. Trimming took 7 bases from V and 5 from J; bases not matched to a gene: 5. The DNA for the CDR3 is TGTGCCATCAAGGCCGGGACAGATAATTCACCCCTCCACTTT. Translated: CAIKAGTDNSPLHF.